Sequencing of this T cell receptor (beta chain) was carried out in a study of vaccination and CD4 T cells after COVID-19. Study as a whole: Stimuli were overlapping spike peptide pools of SARS-CoV-2 and three common cold coronaviruses (HCoV-NL63, HCoV-OC43, HCoV-229E).

Unmatched junction bases numbered 3, after V lost 0 bases and J lost 4 bases. This CDR3 has 14 amino acids. CDR1 and CDR2 from the germline V gene are SGHRS and YFSETQ. The Oncomine TCR Beta short-read assay was what sequenced the DNA obtained from cultured CD4+ T cells. Investigators obtained genomic DNA by extraction from cultured CD4+ T cells. Each CDR3 protein gets one entry after TCRdb re-called the PCR reads with MiXCR. The table lists roughly 11,000 distinct CDR3 sequences, approximately 80% of them singletons. Treatment denoted: approximately nine-day PBMC culture with coronavirus spike peptide pools or control peptides (ViraFEST assay). With respect to this clonotype: Antigen specificity is unknown.

The chain couples TRBV5-1 to TRBJ2-7; TRBD1 matches at 8 bases. Sequenced material: CD4+ T cells from blood, cultured in vitro. This TCR was sampled from a human donor who had recovered from COVID-19. The CDR3 bases are TGCGCCAGCAGCTTGGGGACAGGGATGTACGAGCAGTACTTC. Protein product: CASSLGTGMYEQYF.